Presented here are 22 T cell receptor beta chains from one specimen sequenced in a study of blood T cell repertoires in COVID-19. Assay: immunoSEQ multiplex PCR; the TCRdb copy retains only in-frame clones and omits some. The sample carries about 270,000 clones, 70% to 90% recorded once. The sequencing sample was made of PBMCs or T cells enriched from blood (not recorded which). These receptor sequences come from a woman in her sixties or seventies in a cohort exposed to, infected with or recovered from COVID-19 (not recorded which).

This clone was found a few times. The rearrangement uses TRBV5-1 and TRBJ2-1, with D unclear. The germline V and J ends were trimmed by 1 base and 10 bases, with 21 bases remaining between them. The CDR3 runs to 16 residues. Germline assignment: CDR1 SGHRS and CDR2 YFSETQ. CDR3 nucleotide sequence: TGCGCCAGCAGCTTGTCCCCTTACCGAGTCTCCCGCGAGCAGTTCTTC. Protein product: CASSLSPYRVSREQFF.

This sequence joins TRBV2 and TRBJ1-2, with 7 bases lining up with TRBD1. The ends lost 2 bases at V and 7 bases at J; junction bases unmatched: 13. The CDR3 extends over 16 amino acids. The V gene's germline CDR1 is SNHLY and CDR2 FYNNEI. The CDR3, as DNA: TGTGCCAGCAGTGAAATCGGGGTCAGGGGGTTGGGTGGCTACACCTTC. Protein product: CASSEIGVRGLGGYTF. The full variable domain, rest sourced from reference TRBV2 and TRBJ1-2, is EPEVTQTPSHQVTQMGQEVILRCVPISNHLYFYWYRQILGQKVEFLVSFYNNEISEKSEIFDDQFSVERPDGSNFTLKIRSTKLEDSAMYFCASSEIGVRGLGGYTFGSGTRLTVV.

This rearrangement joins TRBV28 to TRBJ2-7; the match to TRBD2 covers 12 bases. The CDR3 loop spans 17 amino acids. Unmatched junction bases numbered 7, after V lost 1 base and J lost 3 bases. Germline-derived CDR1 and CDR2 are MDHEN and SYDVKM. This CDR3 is CASSLSPGLAGVYEQYF. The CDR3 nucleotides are TGTGCCAGCAGTTTATCCCCGGGACTAGCGGGTGTCTACGAGCAGTACTTC.

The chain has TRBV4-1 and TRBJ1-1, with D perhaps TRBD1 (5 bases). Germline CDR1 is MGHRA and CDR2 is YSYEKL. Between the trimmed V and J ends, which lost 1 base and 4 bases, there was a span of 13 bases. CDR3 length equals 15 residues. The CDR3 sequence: CASSQAGGGRTEAFF. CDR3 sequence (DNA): TGCGCCAGCAGCCAAGCGGGGGGAGGGCGCACTGAAGCTTTCTTT.

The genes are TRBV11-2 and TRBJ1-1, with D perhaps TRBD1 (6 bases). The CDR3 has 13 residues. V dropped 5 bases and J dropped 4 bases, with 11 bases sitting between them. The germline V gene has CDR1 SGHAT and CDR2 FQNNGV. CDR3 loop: CASSHREPTEAFF. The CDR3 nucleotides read TGTGCCAGCAGCCACAGGGAACCCACTGAAGCTTTCTTT.

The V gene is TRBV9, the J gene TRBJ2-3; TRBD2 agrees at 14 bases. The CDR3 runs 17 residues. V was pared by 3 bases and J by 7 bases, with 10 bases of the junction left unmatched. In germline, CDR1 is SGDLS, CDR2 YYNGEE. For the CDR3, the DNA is TGTGCCAGCAGCGCCAGGGGACTAGCGGGAGTTCTGAATACGCAGTATTTT. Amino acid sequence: CASSARGLAGVLNTQYF.

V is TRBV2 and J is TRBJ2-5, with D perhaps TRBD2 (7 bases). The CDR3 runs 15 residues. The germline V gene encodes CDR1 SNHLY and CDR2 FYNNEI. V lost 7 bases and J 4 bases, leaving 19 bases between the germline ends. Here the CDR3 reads CASTGGRATPETQYF. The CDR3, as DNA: TGTGCCAGCACCGGGGGGCGGGCGACGCCAGAGACCCAGTACTTC. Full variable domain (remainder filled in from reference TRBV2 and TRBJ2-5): EPEVTQTPSHQVTQMGQEVILRCVPISNHLYFYWYRQILGQKVEFLVSFYNNEISEKSEIFDDQFSVERPDGSNFTLKIRSTKLEDSAMYFCASTGGRATPETQYFGPGTRLLVL.

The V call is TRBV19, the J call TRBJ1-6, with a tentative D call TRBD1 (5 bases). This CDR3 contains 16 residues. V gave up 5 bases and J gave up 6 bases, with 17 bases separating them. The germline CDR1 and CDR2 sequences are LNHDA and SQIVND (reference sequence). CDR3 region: CASSVGDSYVNSPLHF. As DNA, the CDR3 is TGTGCCAGTAGTGTGGGTGACAGTTACGTTAATTCACCCCTCCACTTT. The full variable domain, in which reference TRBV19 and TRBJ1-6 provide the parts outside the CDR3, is DGGITQSPKYLFRKEGQNVTLSCEQNLNHDAMYWYRQDPGQGLRLIYYSQIVNDFQKGDIAEGYSVSREKKESFPLTVTSAQKNPTAFYLCASSVGDSYVNSPLHFGNGTRLTVT.

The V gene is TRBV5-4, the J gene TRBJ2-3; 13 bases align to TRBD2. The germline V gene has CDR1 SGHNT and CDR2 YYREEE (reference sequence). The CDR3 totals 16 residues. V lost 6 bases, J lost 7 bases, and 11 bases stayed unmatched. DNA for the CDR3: TGTGCCAGCACCCCCGAGGGACTAGCGGGACTGAATACGCAGTATTTT. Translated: CASTPEGLAGLNTQYF.

CDR3 bases: TGTGCCAGCAGCCCCCGGACAGGTTCTAACTATGGCTACACCTTC. It specifies CASSPRTGSNYGYTF. V gene TRBV7-6 combines with J gene TRBJ1-2, with TRBD1 matching 7 bases. The ends lost 5 bases at V and 0 bases at J; junction bases unmatched: 6. Germline CDR1 is SGHVS and CDR2 is FNYEAQ. This CDR3 is built from 15 residues.

CDR3 DNA sequence: TGTGCCACCAGTGACCGCCTAACAGGGGGCGGGGAGACCCAGTACTTC. The encoded protein is CATSDRLTGGGETQYF. The chain employs TRBV24-1 and TRBJ2-5; 9 bases are shared with TRBD1. Germline CDR1 KGHDR, CDR2 SFDVKD. V dropped 4 bases and J dropped 5; count of bases not matched to a gene: 10. The CDR3 is made up of 16 amino acids.

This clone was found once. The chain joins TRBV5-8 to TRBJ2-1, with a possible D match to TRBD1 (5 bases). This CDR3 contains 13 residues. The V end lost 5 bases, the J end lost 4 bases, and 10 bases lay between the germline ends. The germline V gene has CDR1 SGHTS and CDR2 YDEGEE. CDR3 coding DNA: TGTGCCAGCAGAAGTGACAGTTACAATGAGCAGTTCTTC. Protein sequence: CASRSDSYNEQFF. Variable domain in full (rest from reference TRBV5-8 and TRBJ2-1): EAGVTQSPTHLIKTRGQQATLRCSPISGHTSVYWYQQALGLGLQFLLWYDEGEERNRGNFPPRFSGRQFPNYSSELNVNALELEDSALYLCASRSDSYNEQFFGPGTRLTVL.

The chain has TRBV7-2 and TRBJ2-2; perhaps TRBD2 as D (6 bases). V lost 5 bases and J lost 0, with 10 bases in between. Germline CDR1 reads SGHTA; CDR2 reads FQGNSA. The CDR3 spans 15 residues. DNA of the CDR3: TGTGCCAGCAGCCGGGGCGGGGCGAACACCGGGGAGCTGTTTTTT. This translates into CASSRGGANTGELFF.

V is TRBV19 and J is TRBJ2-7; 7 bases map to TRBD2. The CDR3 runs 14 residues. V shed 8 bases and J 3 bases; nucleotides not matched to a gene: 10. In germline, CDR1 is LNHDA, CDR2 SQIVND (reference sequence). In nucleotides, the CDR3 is TGTGCCAGTGCTACCGGGACTACCAACTACGAGCAGTACTTC. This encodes CASATGTTNYEQYF.

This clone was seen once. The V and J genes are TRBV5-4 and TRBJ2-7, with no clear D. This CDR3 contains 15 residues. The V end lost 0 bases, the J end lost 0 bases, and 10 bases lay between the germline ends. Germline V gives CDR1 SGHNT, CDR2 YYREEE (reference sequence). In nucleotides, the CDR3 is TGTGCCAGCAGCTTGGGGTTAAGCCTCTCCTACGAGCAGTACTTC. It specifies CASSLGLSLSYEQYF.

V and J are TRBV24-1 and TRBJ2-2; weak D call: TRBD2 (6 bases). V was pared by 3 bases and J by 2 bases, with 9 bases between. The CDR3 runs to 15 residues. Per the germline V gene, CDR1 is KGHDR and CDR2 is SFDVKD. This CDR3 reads CATSDTRDNTGELFF. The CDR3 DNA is TGTGCCACCAGTGATACGCGGGATAACACCGGGGAGCTGTTTTTT.

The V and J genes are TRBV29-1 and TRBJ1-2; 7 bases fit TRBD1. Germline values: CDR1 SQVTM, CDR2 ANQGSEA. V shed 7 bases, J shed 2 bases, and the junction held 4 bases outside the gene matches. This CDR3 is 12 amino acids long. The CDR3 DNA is TGCAGCGGGGGGACAGCGAACTATGGCTACACCTTC. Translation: CSGGTANYGYTF.

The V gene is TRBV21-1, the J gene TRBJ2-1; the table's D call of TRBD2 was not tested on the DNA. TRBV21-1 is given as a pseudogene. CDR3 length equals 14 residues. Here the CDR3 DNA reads TGTGCCAGCAGCCGAGGTAGCTCCTACAATGAGCAGTTCTTC. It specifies CASSRGSSYNEQFF.

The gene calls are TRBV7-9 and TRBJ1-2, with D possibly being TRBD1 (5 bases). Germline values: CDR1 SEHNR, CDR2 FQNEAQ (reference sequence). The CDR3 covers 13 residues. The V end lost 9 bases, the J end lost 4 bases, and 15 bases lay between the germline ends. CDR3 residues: CASRSGPSYGYTF. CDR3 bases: TGTGCCAGTAGATCAGGGCCATCCTATGGCTACACCTTC.

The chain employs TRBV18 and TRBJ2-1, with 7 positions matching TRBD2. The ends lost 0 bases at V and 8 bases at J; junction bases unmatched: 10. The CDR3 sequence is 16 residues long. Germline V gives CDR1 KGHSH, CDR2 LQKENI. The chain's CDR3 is CASSPPGLGRVHEQFF. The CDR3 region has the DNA TGTGCCAGCTCACCACCGGGGCTGGGGAGGGTCCATGAGCAGTTCTTC.

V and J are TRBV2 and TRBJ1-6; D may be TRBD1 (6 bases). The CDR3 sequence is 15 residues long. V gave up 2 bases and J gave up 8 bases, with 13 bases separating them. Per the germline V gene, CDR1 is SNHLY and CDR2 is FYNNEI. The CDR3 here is CASSERPQGYSPLHF. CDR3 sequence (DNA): TGTGCCAGCAGTGAAAGGCCACAGGGCTATTCACCCCTCCACTTT. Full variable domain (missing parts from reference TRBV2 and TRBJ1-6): EPEVTQTPSHQVTQMGQEVILRCVPISNHLYFYWYRQILGQKVEFLVSFYNNEISEKSEIFDDQFSVERPDGSNFTLKIRSTKLEDSAMYFCASSERPQGYSPLHFGNGTRLTVT.

This chain's CDR3 is CASSLGVLTGVIQPQHF. The DNA of the CDR3 is TGTGCCAGCAGTTTAGGGGTTTTGACGGGGGTGATTCAGCCCCAGCATTTT. The V gene is TRBV28, the J gene TRBJ1-5; TRBD1 is a possible D gene (5 bases). The germline V gene has CDR1 MDHEN and CDR2 SYDVKM. Trimming stripped 2 bases from V and 6 bases from J, with 20 bases between. The CDR3 length is 17 residues. Based on the CDR3 plus reference TRBV28 and TRBJ1-5, the full variable domain is DVKVTQSSRYLVKRTGEKVFLECVQDMDHENMFWYRQDPGLGLRLIYFSYDVKMKEKGDIPEGYSVSREKKERFSLILESASTNQTSMYLCASSLGVLTGVIQPQHFGDGTRLSIL.